This T cell receptor (beta chain) appears in the sequencing data of a study of T-cell reconstitution after alpha-beta-depleted transplantation in children. The CDR3 length is 14 residues. The germline CDR1 and CDR2 sequences are SGHRS and YFSETQ. V shed 1 base and J shed 4 bases, with 11 bases lying between them. This clonotype was found a few times. This sample's TCRbeta library carried unique molecular identifier barcodes. One entry per CDR3 protein results from TCRdb running MiXCR on the PCR reads. The data hold a few hundred thousand distinct CDR3 sequences, with over 20% observed a single time. The input for sequencing was PBMCs, taken before TCRalphabeta/CD19-depleted stem cell transplant. The TCR comes from a boy under two years old with Wiskott-Aldrich syndrome, due to receive a stem cell transplant. The rearrangement uses TRBV5-1 and TRBJ2-5; D not resolved. CDR3 loop: CASSLSANRETQYF. CDR3 nucleotide sequence: TGCGCCAGCAGCTTGAGCGCGAACCGAGAGACCCAGTACTTC.